The 27 T cell receptor beta chains below come from one sample, sequenced in a study of CD8+CD57+ T cells in acquired aplastic anemia (dated by TCRdb to between 2017 and 2018). Sequenced using an Illumina HiSeq 2000. Genomic DNA served as template for TCR beta VDJ combination and CDR3 sequence profiling. Through fastp at Q25 and MiXCR, TCRdb rebuilt clones from the public reads, retaining in-frame beta chains. All rows with the same CDR3 protein become a single entry with the most common DNA and genes. Counted in this sample were about 98,000 distinct CDR3 sequences; around two thirds of them appeared once. The biggest ten clones account for 60% to 80% of the sample. Patients chosen for sequencing had shown expansion of CD8+CD57+ cells by flow cytometry. The sequencing sample was made of sorted CD4+, CD8+, or CD8+CD57+ T cells (not recorded which) from PBMCs. The source is a human donor with aplastic anemia.

This chain links TRBV7-8 with TRBJ2-7, with 11 bases identical to TRBD2. Per the germline V gene, CDR1 is SGHVS and CDR2 is FQNEAQ. Losses at the gene ends were 4 bases for V and 2 bases for J; bases not matched to a gene: 4. The CDR3 runs to 15 residues. CDR3 DNA: TGTGCCAGCAGCTCGGGACTAGCGGTCCCCTACGAGCAGTACTTC. It codes for CASSSGLAVPYEQYF.

This CDR3 reads CASSVQVVKQYF. The CDR3 DNA is TGTGCCAGCAGCGTCCAGGTTGTGAAGCAGTACTTC. The V call is TRBV9, the J call TRBJ2-7, with no clear D. Trimming cost V 2 bases and J 8 bases, with 11 bases left between them. Germline lookup yields CDR1 SGDLS and CDR2 YYNGEE. The CDR3 contains 12 residues.

This clonotype was detected only a few times. A read error is possible here, since a much larger clone lies one base away. The chain recombines TRBV6-1 with TRBJ2-7, with TRBD2 matching over 7 bases. This CDR3 is 13 amino acids long. The V gene's germline CDR1 is MNHNS and CDR2 SASEGT. The CDR3 nucleotides are TGTGCCGTTGGTCAGCGGGATGCCTACGAGCGGTACTTC. Translating it yields CAVGQRDAYERYF.

V gene TRBV20-1 combines with J gene TRBJ2-7, with a possible D match to TRBD2 (7 bases). Trimming cost V 3 bases and J 1 base, with 16 bases left between them. CDR1 and CDR2 (germline): DFQATT, SNEGSKA (reference sequence). The length of the CDR3 is 15 residues. CDR3 sequence reads: CSASRWEGESYEQYF. The CDR3 region has the DNA TGCAGTGCTAGCCGTTGGGAGGGGGAGTCCTACGAGCAGTACTTC.

The chain has TRBV24-1 and TRBJ2-3, with D perhaps matching TRBD2 (6 bases). V was clipped by 3 bases and J by 8 bases, with 14 bases between them. CDR1 is KGHDR, CDR2 SFDVKD, per germline. The CDR3 has 14 residues. CDR3 protein: CATSDPILGGTQYF. The CDR3 nucleotides read TGTGCCACCAGTGATCCCATCCTGGGGGGTACGCAGTATTTT.

The V call is TRBV15, the J call TRBJ2-1; 8 nucleotides line up with TRBD1. Germline assignment: CDR1 LNHNV and CDR2 YYDKDF (reference sequence). The V gene end was trimmed by 5 bases and the J gene end by 6 bases; junction bases not matched to a gene: 6. The CDR3 runs 14 residues. CDR3 DNA sequence: TGTGCCACCAGCCCGCGGACAGGGAGCAATGAGCAGTTCTTC. Protein: CATSPRTGSNEQFF.

In its sample, this clonotype was seen a few times. The chain links TRBV24-1 to TRBJ1-5; a possible D gene is TRBD1 (5 bases). Looked up from germline, CDR1 is KGHDR and CDR2 is SFDVKD. The CDR3 covers 16 residues. V lost 2 bases to trimming and J lost 7 bases, with 17 bases between them. The CDR3, as DNA: TGTGCCACCAGTGATTCAGCCGGGGCCATGGTCCAGCCCCAGCATTTT. It encodes CATSDSAGAMVQPQHF.

The chain couples TRBV15 to TRBJ2-6; D remains ambiguous. CDR1 and CDR2 from the germline V gene are LNHNV and YYDKDF (reference sequence). Between the trimmed V and J ends, which lost 1 base and 4 bases, there was a span of 8 bases. The CDR3 spans 15 residues. CDR3 loop: CATSRVPGGANVLTF. CDR3 sequence (DNA): TGTGCCACCAGCAGAGTTCCCGGGGGGGCCAACGTCCTGACTTTC.

CDR3 in DNA: TGTGCCACCAGCACTGAAGCGGGATACGAGGAGACCCAGTACTTC. As protein: CATSTEAGYEETQYF. The gene calls are TRBV15 and TRBJ2-5, with 7 positions matching TRBD2. The CDR3 has 15 residues. Germline V gene lookup returns CDR1 LNHNV and CDR2 YYDKDF (reference sequence). J lost 5 bases, V lost 4 bases, and 10 bases had no gene match. Using reference TRBV15 and TRBJ2-5 for the parts outside the CDR3, the full variable domain is DAMVIQNPRYQVTQFGKPVTLSCSQTLNHNVMYWYQQKSSQAPKLLFHYYDKDFNNEADTPDNFQSRRPNTSFCFLDIRSPGLGDTAMYLCATSTEAGYEETQYFGPGTRLLVL.

For the CDR3, the DNA is TGTGCCAGTAGTGTGAGGGCGAGTCAGCCCCAGCATTTT. This sequence encodes CASSVRASQPQHF. The chain uses TRBV19 and TRBJ1-5; no firm D call. Trimming shortened V by 5 bases and J by 6 bases, and 11 bases separated the two germline ends. The CDR3 runs to 13 residues. CDR1 LNHDA and CDR2 SQIVND come from the germline V gene (reference sequence).

The genes are TRBV10-2 and TRBJ2-2, with D tentatively TRBD1 (5 bases). Germline loops: CDR1 WSHSY, CDR2 SAAADI. The V end was cut by 0 bases, the J end by 7 bases, with 9 bases between. The length of the CDR3 is 14 residues. The DNA of the CDR3 is TGCGCCAGCAGTGAGTCAGCAGGGATCGGGGAGCTGTTTTTT. The encoded protein is CASSESAGIGELFF.

The gene calls are TRBV9 and TRBJ1-1; D unresolved. CDR1 is SGDLS and CDR2 is YYNGEE in the germline V gene. This CDR3 comprises 9 residues. V lost 4 bases and J 13 bases, leaving 8 bases between the germline ends. The CDR3 sequence: CASSPFGFF. The CDR3 bases are TGTGCCAGCAGCCCTTTCGGTTTCTTT.

CDR3 residues: CASSERRDVIQGNQPQHF. Here the CDR3 DNA reads TGTGCCAGCAGTGAGCGCAGGGACGTGATTCAAGGCAATCAGCCCCAGCATTTT. The rearrangement links TRBV2 to TRBJ1-5; a possible D gene is TRBD1 (5 bases). V shed 3 bases and J shed 2 bases, with 20 bases lying between them. CDR1 SNHLY and CDR2 FYNNEI come from the germline V gene. This CDR3 has 18 amino acids.

The V call is TRBV10-3, the J call TRBJ1-6; D is uncertain. The ends were cut back, 0 bases at V and 5 bases at J, with 8 bases in the middle. The CDR3 is 15 amino acids. CDR1 is ENHRY, CDR2 SYGVKD, per germline. The CDR3: CAISESIGNNSPLHF. As DNA, the CDR3 is TGTGCCATCAGTGAGTCAATAGGGAATAATTCACCCCTCCACTTT.

The genes are TRBV7-6 and TRBJ2-2; possible D gene TRBD2, 5 bases. The V end lost 1 base, the J end lost 0 bases, and 12 bases lay between the germline ends. Germline V CDR1 and CDR2: SGHVS, FNYEAQ. This CDR3 is 17 amino acids long. The CDR3 protein is CASSLDAGVANTGELFF. In nucleotides, the CDR3 is TGTGCCAGCAGCTTAGATGCCGGGGTCGCGAACACCGGGGAGCTGTTTTTT.

This clonotype was detected once. The rearrangement links TRBV2 to TRBJ2-7, with D hard to call. This CDR3 comprises 12 residues. V was trimmed by 1 base and J by 7 bases, leaving 8 bases between them. Germline values: CDR1 SNHLY, CDR2 FYNNEI. CDR3 residues: CASSEGSREQYF. In DNA, the CDR3 is TGTGCCAGCAGTGAAGGATCGCGGGAGCAGTACTTC. Supplemented by reference TRBV2 and TRBJ2-7, the full variable domain reads EPEVTQTPSHQVTQMGQEVILRCVPISNHLYFYWYRQILGQKVEFLVSFYNNEISEKSEIFDDQFSVERPDGSNFTLKIRSTKLEDSAMYFCASSEGSREQYFGPGTRLTVT.

The V and J genes are TRBV5-6 and TRBJ2-7; no clear D. This CDR3 has 13 residues. Trimming cost V 2 bases and J 7 bases, with 13 bases left between them. CDR1 and CDR2 (germline): SGHDT, YYEEEE. CDR3 bases: TGTGCCAGCAGCTTCACCCGAGAAGGGGAGCAGTACTTC. Residues: CASSFTREGEQYF. Drawing the rest from reference TRBV5-6 and TRBJ2-7, the complete variable domain is DAGVTQSPTHLIKTRGQQVTLRCSPKSGHDTVSWYQQALGQGPQFIFQYYEEEERQRGNFPDRFSGHQFPNYSSELNVNALLLGDSALYLCASSFTREGEQYFGPGTRLTVT.

The CDR3 sequence is CASSEGASSEQYF. CDR3 sequence (DNA): TGTGCCAGCAGTGAGGGTGCCAGTTCCGAGCAGTACTTC. The V call is TRBV6-4, the J call TRBJ2-7, with D hard to call. The V end lost 3 bases, the J end lost 6 bases, and 12 bases lay between the germline ends. The CDR3 totals 13 residues. The germline gives CDR1 MRHNA, CDR2 SNTAGT.

This clonotype was counted a few times. This rearrangement joins TRBV19 to TRBJ1-6, with unresolved D. Between the trimmed V and J ends, which lost 7 bases and 5 bases, there was a span of 15 bases. CDR1 is LNHDA, CDR2 SQIVND, per germline (reference sequence). CDR3 length equals 15 residues. CDR3 in DNA: TGTGCCAGTAACCGTGGCCAATTTGATAATTCACCCCTCCACTTT. This translates into CASNRGQFDNSPLHF.

This chain links TRBV25-1 with TRBJ2-7; D is uncertain. The CDR3 spans 12 residues. Germline CDR1 MGHDK, CDR2 SYGVNS. V lost 3 bases to trimming and J lost 1 base, with 4 bases between them. CDR3 protein: CASSDSSYEQYF. The CDR3 DNA sequence: TGTGCCAGCAGTGACTCTTCCTACGAGCAGTACTTC.

This clonotype was counted once. The chain combines TRBV7-9 with TRBJ2-7; D remains ambiguous. The V gene lost 5 bases and the J gene lost 1 base, with 15 bases spanning the gap. The CDR3 totals 15 residues. CDR1 and CDR2 from the germline V gene are SEHNR and FQNEAQ (reference sequence). The CDR3 region is CASSRILGLSYEQYF. The CDR3 nucleotides are TGTGCCAGCAGCCGTATCCTAGGGCTTTCCTACGAGCAGTACTTC.

The table lists this clonotype with many counts. The rearrangement joins TRBV7-3 to TRBJ1-4; 8 bases line up with TRBD1. Germline CDR1 is SGHTA and CDR2 is FQGTGA. Trimming cost V 5 bases and J 6 bases; bases outside gene matches: 5. This CDR3 has 14 residues. This chain's CDR3 is CASSQTGGDEKLFF. As DNA, the CDR3 is TGTGCCAGCAGCCAAACAGGGGGTGATGAAAAACTGTTTTTT.

This rearrangement joins TRBV13 to TRBJ1-3; D not certain. This CDR3 contains 15 residues. The V end lost 5 bases, the J end lost 0 bases, and 11 bases lay between the germline ends. Germline assignment: CDR1 PRHDT and CDR2 FYEKMQ (reference sequence). The CDR3 region is CASSTSVNSGNTIYF. CDR3 in DNA: TGTGCCAGCAGCACCTCGGTAAACTCTGGAAACACCATATATTTT.

This chain joins TRBV20-1 and TRBJ2-5, with 7 bases fitting TRBD2. This CDR3 has 12 amino acids. The germline CDR1 and CDR2 sequences are DFQATT and SNEGSKA (reference sequence). The J segment lost 5 bases and the V segment lost 1 base, leaving 1 base of the junction unmatched. The CDR3 reads CSARVSGETQYF. The CDR3 region has the DNA TGCAGTGCTAGAGTTAGCGGGGAGACCCAGTACTTC.

The chain employs TRBV5-1 and TRBJ2-7, with 11 positions matching TRBD2. J was trimmed by 0 bases and V by 3 bases; bases with no gene match: 11. The CDR3 contains 18 residues. Germline CDR1 is SGHRS and CDR2 is YFSETQ. CDR3 in DNA: TGCGCCAGCAGCTCCCCGTGGCCTAGCGGGAGGAACTCCTACGAGCAGTACTTC. This sequence encodes CASSSPWPSGRNSYEQYF.

CDR3 amino acids: CSARDPTGGSGEQYF. Written as DNA, the CDR3 is TGCAGTGCTAGAGATCCCACTGGGGGGTCAGGTGAGCAGTACTTC. The chain links TRBV20-1 to TRBJ2-7; tentatively, D is TRBD2 (6 bases). V lost 0 bases, J lost 7 bases, and 19 bases lay in between. This CDR3 contains 15 residues. Per germline, CDR1 DFQATT and CDR2 SNEGSKA (reference sequence).

V and J are TRBV9 and TRBJ1-2; 8 nucleotides agree with TRBD1. Germline V gives CDR1 SGDLS, CDR2 YYNGEE. Trimming cost V 4 bases and J 3 bases; bases outside gene matches: 2. The CDR3 sequence is 13 residues long. The CDR3, as DNA: TGTGCCAGCAGCCCGGACAGGGACTATGGCTACACCTTC. Protein product: CASSPDRDYGYTF.